The 27 T cell receptor beta chains presented below share a single source sample, sequenced in a study of neurological immune-mediated disorders. TCRdb processed the 5' RACE reads anew with MiXCR; each CDR3 protein has one entry. The sample consists of fewer than 20,000 distinct CDR3 sequences, 9% to 10% of them appearing once. Sequencing was done on a sample of CD8+ T cells from blood. Every receptor here comes from a man in his fifties in good health.

This clonotype was seen ten or more times. The chain carries TRBV5-1 and TRBJ2-3; D is uncertain. CDR1 is SGHRS and CDR2 is YFSETQ in the germline V gene. The V and J ends lost 6 bases and 4 bases respectively, with 9 bases between them. This CDR3 region has 12 residues. Here the CDR3 DNA reads TGCGCCAGCAATCCAGGCGCAGATACGCAGTATTTT. Protein product: CASNPGADTQYF.

This clonotype was detected many times. The chain carries TRBV5-1 and TRBJ2-5; a possible D gene is TRBD1 (6 bases). CDR1 is SGHRS and CDR2 is YFSETQ in the germline V gene. The ends were cut back, 1 base at V and 2 bases at J, with 12 bases in the middle. CDR3 size: 15 residues. In nucleotides, the CDR3 is TGCGCCAGCAGCTTGTTGTGGGGGCAGCAAGAGACCCAGTACTTC. Its translation: CASSLLWGQQETQYF.

This clonotype was detected many times. The J gene is TRBJ2-5, the V gene TRBV6-5; possible D gene TRBD1, 5 bases. Germline V CDR1 and CDR2: MNHEY, SVGAGI. There are 12 residues in the CDR3. V was trimmed by 5 bases and J by 5 bases, leaving 9 bases between them. DNA of the CDR3: TGTGCCAGCAGTGGACACGGGGAGACCCAGTACTTC. Encoded protein: CASSGHGETQYF.

The chain is built from TRBV12-3 or TRBV12-4 and TRBJ2-3, with unresolved D. V was shortened by 6 bases and J by 2 bases, with 6 bases between the two germline ends. This CDR3 is 12 amino acids long. The CDR3 sequence: CASSPNTDTQYF. Written as DNA, the CDR3 is TGTGCCAGCAGCCCGAACACAGATACGCAGTATTTT.

This rearrangement joins TRBV21-1 to TRBJ2-6; the table names TRBD1, a call not compared with the DNA. TRBV21-1 is annotated as a pseudogene. This CDR3 has 15 amino acids. The CDR3 loop reads CASSADRAGANVLTF. CDR3 nucleotides: TGTGCCAGCAGCGCAGACAGGGCCGGGGCCAACGTCCTGACTTTC.

This clonotype showed up many times. DNA of the CDR3: TGCGCCAGCAGCCCGGACCGGATGGGTGCCGACAACAATGAGCAGTTCTTC. It codes for CASSPDRMGADNNEQFF. The chain employs TRBV5-1 and TRBJ2-1; D uncertain. The CDR3 has 17 residues. V lost 4 bases to trimming and J lost 5 bases, with 22 bases between them. CDR1 SGHRS and CDR2 YFSETQ come from the germline V gene. The variable domain in full, with the rest retrieved from reference TRBV5-1 and TRBJ2-1, is KAGVTQTPRYLIKTRGQQVTLSCSPISGHRSVSWYQQTPGQGLQFLFEYFSETQRNKGNFPGRFSGRQFSNSRSEMNVSTLELGDSALYLCASSPDRMGADNNEQFFGPGTRLTVL.

This clonotype has a count of ten or more. The chain joins TRBV19 to TRBJ2-1; TRBD1 agrees at 8 bases. The CDR3 is 13 amino acids. Germline assignment: CDR1 LNHDA and CDR2 SQIVND (reference sequence). Unmatched junction bases numbered 7, after V lost 6 bases and J lost 9 bases. CDR3 in DNA: TGTGCCAGTAGCGGACAGGGAGTGGGTGAGCAGTTCTTC. It codes for CASSGQGVGEQFF.

This clonotype was detected many times. The V gene is TRBV4-3, the J gene TRBJ2-1; 10 bases agree with TRBD2. After removal of 2 bases from V and 4 bases from J, the junction contained 5 bases not matched to a gene. The CDR3 is 16 residues long. CDR1 and CDR2 (germline): LGHNA, YSLEER. CDR3 residues: CASSQTSGRGYNEQFF. CDR3 nucleotides: TGCGCCAGCAGCCAAACGAGCGGGAGGGGGTACAATGAGCAGTTCTTC.

Many counts were recorded for this clonotype. This sequence joins TRBV6-5 and TRBJ1-2; D is uncertain. There are 13 residues in the CDR3. Germline V gene lookup returns CDR1 MNHEY and CDR2 SVGAGI. Trimming pared 0 bases from V and 6 bases from J, leaving 8 bases between. This CDR3 is CASSYSHRDGYTF. In nucleotides, the CDR3 is TGTGCCAGCAGTTACTCGCATCGGGATGGCTACACCTTC.

The sample holds many counts of this clonotype. Here the CDR3 reads CASSLRTGHTDTQYF. For the CDR3, the DNA is TGTGCCAGCAGTTTAAGGACAGGGCACACAGATACGCAGTATTTT. The chain is built from TRBV28 and TRBJ2-3; 8 bases agree with TRBD1. V lost 2 bases to trimming and J lost 2 bases; unmatched junction nucleotides: 3. This CDR3 has 15 residues. The germline gives CDR1 MDHEN, CDR2 SYDVKM.

This clonotype was picked up many times. The CDR3, as DNA: TGTGCCAGCAGCTTGGGACAGGGAAGGGTCGAGCAGTACTTC. It is translated as CASSLGQGRVEQYF. This chain joins TRBV5-6 and TRBJ2-7; 7 nucleotides agree with TRBD1. V was pared by 0 bases and J by 6 bases, with 6 bases of the junction left unmatched. This CDR3 is built from 14 residues. Germline V lookup: CDR1 SGHDT, CDR2 YYEEEE.

This clonotype was counted ten times or more. This sequence joins TRBV28 and TRBJ2-3, with D possibly being TRBD2 (6 bases). Germline V gene sequence: CDR1 MDHEN, CDR2 SYDVKM. CDR3 length: 15 residues. The ends were cut back, 3 bases at V and 6 bases at J, with 16 bases in the middle. Written as DNA, the CDR3 is TGTGCCAGCAGTTTTCTGGGGAGGAGGATGGATACGCAGTATTTT. Its protein product is CASSFLGRRMDTQYF.

The gene calls are TRBV15 and TRBJ2-1; D remains ambiguous. Germline assignment: CDR1 LNHNV and CDR2 YYDKDF (reference sequence). There are 15 residues in the CDR3. Between the trimmed V and J ends, which lost 0 bases and 8 bases, there was a span of 14 bases. CDR3 loop: CATSREPFYPHEQFF. The CDR3 bases are TGTGCCACCAGCAGAGAACCCTTCTATCCCCATGAGCAGTTCTTC.

This clonotype showed up many times. CDR3 nucleotides: TGCAGTGCTAGCACTAGCGGGAGCAGTCCCTACGAGCAGTACTTC. As protein: CSASTSGSSPYEQYF. The rearrangement joins TRBV20-1 to TRBJ2-7, with 11 bases identical to TRBD2. Germline-derived CDR1 and CDR2 are DFQATT and SNEGSKA (reference sequence). CDR3 size: 15 residues. Trimming took 3 bases from V and 2 from J; bases not matched to a gene: 6.

This clonotype came up many times. CDR3 loop: CASSPVTDRKNYTF. CDR3 coding DNA: TGTGCCAGCAGTCCAGTTACGGACAGGAAGAACTACACCTTC. The chain employs TRBV28 and TRBJ1-2; 7 nucleotides match TRBD1. Trimming took 5 bases from V and 10 from J; bases not matched to a gene: 13. The CDR3 loop spans 14 amino acids. Germline values: CDR1 MDHEN, CDR2 SYDVKM.

The sample holds many counts of this clonotype. The V and J genes are TRBV5-6 and TRBJ2-1; D is ambiguous. V lost 1 base to trimming and J lost 0 bases, with 8 bases between them. CDR1 SGHDT and CDR2 YYEEEE come from the germline V gene. This CDR3 region has 15 residues. The CDR3 is CASSLLIGSYNEQFF. DNA of the CDR3: TGTGCCAGCAGCTTGCTGATAGGCTCCTACAATGAGCAGTTCTTC.

This clonotype was seen ten or more times. V is TRBV4-3 and J is TRBJ1-6, with D maybe TRBD1 (5 bases). This CDR3 comprises 15 residues. Trimming took off 4 bases at V and 14 bases at J, with 21 bases between the two ends. The germline gives CDR1 LGHNA, CDR2 YSLEER. The CDR3 bases are TGCGCCAGCAGCCCGGACACGGTTTCCTTTCTTTCCCTCCACTTT. The encoded protein is CASSPDTVSFLSLHF.

This clonotype was seen many times. The V gene is TRBV6-2 or TRBV6-3, the J gene TRBJ2-1, with D uncertain. From germline, CDR1 is MNHEY and CDR2 SVGEGT. The CDR3 covers 16 residues. Trimming shortened V by 5 bases and J by 6 bases, and 20 bases separated the two germline ends. The CDR3 nucleotides read TGTGCCAGCAGTCCCTCCAGGTCACCCCTAGGCAATGAGCAGTTCTTC. Its translation: CASSPSRSPLGNEQFF.

Only a few counts were recorded for this clonotype. The chain couples TRBV10-3 to TRBJ2-5; D unresolved. The CDR3 is 15 amino acids. Germline lookup yields CDR1 ENHRY and CDR2 SYGVKD. V was shortened by 0 bases and J by 2 bases, with 10 bases between the two germline ends. CDR3 protein: CAISESTSYQETQYF. CDR3 sequence (DNA): TGTGCCATCAGTGAGTCGACATCATATCAAGAGACCCAGTACTTC.

This clonotype appeared many times. The chain combines TRBV6-5 with TRBJ2-1; 7 nucleotides line up with TRBD2. V trimming: 6 bases; J trimming: 6 bases; junction bases outside the gene matches: 11. CDR3 length equals 15 residues. In germline, CDR1 is MNHEY, CDR2 SVGAGI. CDR3 protein: CASRTGDYHGNEQFF. CDR3 sequence (DNA): TGTGCCAGCAGGACTGGGGACTACCATGGCAATGAGCAGTTCTTC.

This clonotype was seen at least ten times. The genes are TRBV5-1 and TRBJ2-5, with TRBD1 matching over 12 bases. The CDR3 covers 18 residues. The trim removed 0 bases at V and 6 bases at J, leaving 12 bases unmatched. CDR1 SGHRS and CDR2 YFSETQ come from the germline V gene. The DNA for the CDR3 is TGCGCCAGCAGCTTGGATGTAGTGGGGACAGGGGGCCGACAGACCCAGTACTTC. It specifies CASSLDVVGTGGRQTQYF.

This clonotype was seen ten or more times. This chain uses TRBV19 with TRBJ2-3; 9 nucleotides agree with TRBD1. CDR3 size: 17 residues. Per germline, CDR1 LNHDA and CDR2 SQIVND (reference sequence). Trimming took 6 bases from V and 2 from J; bases not matched to a gene: 12. Here the CDR3 reads CASSQAGTGIFTDTQYF. The CDR3 nucleotides read TGTGCCAGTAGCCAAGCCGGGACAGGGATATTCACAGATACGCAGTATTTT.

The table lists this clonotype with many counts. The V and J genes are TRBV29-1 and TRBJ2-1, with D maybe TRBD1 (6 bases). The germline gives CDR1 SQVTM, CDR2 ANQGSEA. The CDR3 runs 17 residues. V was trimmed by 2 bases and J by 7 bases, leaving 24 bases between them. In nucleotides, the CDR3 is TGCAGCGTTGAAAAGTTTTCGGGAACAGGGTCTGATAATGAGCAGTTCTTC. Encoded protein: CSVEKFSGTGSDNEQFF.

About this clonotype: A read error may produce the germline difference seen at one junction end. This sequence joins TRBV5-1 and TRBJ2-2, with D tentatively TRBD1 or TRBD2 (5 bases each). The CDR3 is 13 amino acids. Germline V gene sequence: CDR1 SGHRS, CDR2 YFSETQ. The CDR3 loop is CASSPGGAGEPFF. For the CDR3, the DNA is TGCGCCAGCAGTCCGGGTGGGGCCGGGGAGCCGTTTTTT.

The table lists this clonotype with many counts. The rearrangement joins TRBV20-1 to TRBJ2-7, with D hard to call. With 4 bases removed from V and 2 bases from J, the gap between germline ends came to 15 bases. This CDR3 region has 14 residues. Germline loops: CDR1 DFQATT, CDR2 SNEGSKA (reference sequence). DNA of the CDR3: TGCAGTGCTATAGATATGTCTGGAACCTACGAGCAGTACTTC. Encoded protein: CSAIDMSGTYEQYF.

The gene calls are TRBV7-9 and TRBJ2-2; unclear D gene. Germline lookup yields CDR1 SEHNR and CDR2 FQNEAQ (reference sequence). Trimming took off 6 bases at V and 5 bases at J, with 16 bases between the two ends. The length of the CDR3 is 15 residues. The CDR3 spells CASSVGGPSTGELFF. CDR3 DNA: TGTGCCAGCAGTGTGGGTGGGCCCTCGACCGGGGAGCTGTTTTTT.

Relative to its sample, this clonotype is large. This chain connects TRBV6-2 or TRBV6-3 to TRBJ1-1; D is undetermined. The V end lost 4 bases, the J end lost 11 bases, and 11 bases lay between the germline ends. The germline gives CDR1 MNHEY, CDR2 SVGEGT. This CDR3 is built from 11 residues. CDR3 region: CASSSHPRAFF. The DNA of the CDR3 is TGTGCCAGCAGTTCGCACCCGCGGGCTTTCTTT.